The TCR beta chain described here comes from a study of blood T cell repertoires in COVID-19. Trimming removed 10 bases from V and 2 bases from J; junction bases left unmatched: 8. The CDR3 contains 13 residues. Germline V gene lookup returns CDR1 MNHEY and CDR2 SVGAGI. Participants classified as exposed had met a COVID-19 case within 2 weeks before study entry. Original data processing: For nucleated cells, counts were estimated from reference gene primer amplification. Clones were read by immunoSEQ multiplex PCR, and TCRdb kept only the in-frame ones, dropping some. V, J and clone size derive from that table, while D and trimming were established from the DNA sequence. The top ten clones hold less than 3.5% of a sample with 300,000 or so clones, about nine tenths of them seen once.

Sequencing input: PBMCs or T cells enriched from blood (not recorded which). The V gene is TRBV6-5, the J gene TRBJ2-7; 7 bases agree with TRBD2. The receptor's source is a woman aged 45-65 years who had been exposed to COVID-19. The CDR3 sequence is CAIPGLTAYEQYF. The CDR3, as DNA: TGTGCCATTCCGGGACTAACCGCCTACGAGCAGTACTTC.